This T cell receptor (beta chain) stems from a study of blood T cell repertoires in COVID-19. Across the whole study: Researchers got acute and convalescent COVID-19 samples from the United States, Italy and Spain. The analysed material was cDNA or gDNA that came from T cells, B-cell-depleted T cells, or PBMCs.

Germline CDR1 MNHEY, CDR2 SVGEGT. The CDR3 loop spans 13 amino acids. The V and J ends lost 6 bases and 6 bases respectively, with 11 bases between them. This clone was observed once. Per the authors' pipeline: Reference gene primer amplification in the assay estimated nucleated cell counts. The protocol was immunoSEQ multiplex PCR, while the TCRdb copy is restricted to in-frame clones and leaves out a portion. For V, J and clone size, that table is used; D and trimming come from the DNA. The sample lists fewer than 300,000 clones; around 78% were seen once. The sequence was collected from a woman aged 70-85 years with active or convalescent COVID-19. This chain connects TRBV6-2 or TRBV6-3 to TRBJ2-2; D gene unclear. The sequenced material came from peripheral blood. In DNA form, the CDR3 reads TGTGCCAGCAGCCCTTTCTCGGCCGGGGAGCTGTTTTTT. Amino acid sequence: CASSPFSAGELFF.